This is a list of T cell receptor beta chains from one sample in a study of neurological immune-mediated disorders. TCRdb ran MiXCR on the 5' RACE reads and lists one entry per CDR3 protein. The sample yields tens of thousands of distinct CDR3 sequences, approximately 3.3% seen once. The sequenced sample was PBMCs. Every receptor here comes from a man in his forties with multiple sclerosis. CDR3s include the opening cysteine and the closing phenylalanine or tryptophan. Each record gives: D gene, V gene, J gene, clone size, CDR3 length, CDR3 protein, CDR3 DNA. D genes are given only for firm matches. Expanded clones are given a class, and other clones once, few, many or no size at all.

NA	TRBV10-3	TRBJ2-3	many	15	CAIRTTVGVTDTQYF	TGTGCCATCAGGACGACAGTGGGGGTCACAGATACGCAGTATTTT
TRBD2	TRBV18	TRBJ2-7	many	14	CASSPGSGQREQYF	TGTGCCAGCTCACCTGGTAGCGGGCAGAGGGAGCAGTACTTC
NA	TRBV20-1	TRBJ2-3	many	12	CSARAAPDTQYF	TGCAGTGCTAGGGCGGCACCAGATACGCAGTATTTT
NA	TRBV11-1	TRBJ2-6	many	14	CASSRTDGANVLTF	TGTGCCAGCAGCCGGACAGATGGGGCCAACGTCCTGACTTTC
NA	TRBV19	TRBJ2-3	many	13	CAGGGPSTDTQYF	TGTGCCGGGGGGGGCCCAAGCACAGATACGCAGTATTTT
NA	TRBV5-1	TRBJ1-1	many	14	CASSLLGERGEAFF	TGCGCCAGCAGCTTGTTAGGGGAAAGGGGTGAAGCTTTCTTT
NA	TRBV11-2	TRBJ1-1	many	16	CASSFATGRLNTEAFF	TGTGCCAGCAGCTTTGCAACAGGCCGACTAAACACTGAAGCTTTCTTT
NA	TRBV7-6	TRBJ2-5	many	19	CASVSRAMAGPPNQETQYF	TGTGCCAGCGTCTCAAGAGCCATGGCGGGCCCACCTAACCAAGAGACCCAGTACTTC
NA	TRBV29-1	TRBJ1-5	many	14	CSVVWSRRDQPQNF	TGCAGCGTTGTTTGGTCCAGGAGAGATCAGCCCCAGAATTTT
TRBD1	TRBV15	TRBJ2-5	many	15	CATSLRTGAQETQYF	TGTGCCACCAGCCTACGGACAGGGGCGCAAGAGACCCAGTACTTC
TRBD2	TRBV5-1	TRBJ2-3	NA	18	CASSPDPRGGAGTDTQYF	TGCGCCAGCAGCCCTGATCCCCGCGGGGGGGCCGGAACAGATACGCAGTATTTT
NA	TRBV9	TRBJ1-6	few	15	CASSPWDTGYSPLHF	TGTGCCAGCAGCCCATGGGATACGGGGTATTCACCCCTCCACTTT
TRBD1	TRBV12-3/TRBV12-4	TRBJ2-7	many	14	CASSRDRESNEQYF	TGTGCCAGCAGTCGGGACAGGGAAAGTAACGAGCAGTACTTC
NA	TRBV9	TRBJ2-5	many	14	CASSGTAGVETQYF	TGTGCCAGCAGCGGGACCGCAGGGGTAGAGACCCAGTACTTC
TRBD2	TRBV28	TRBJ2-3	many	15	CASYKRGGWTDTQYF	TGTGCCAGCTATAAGCGGGGGGGTTGGACAGATACGCAGTATTTT
NA	TRBV4-2	TRBJ2-7	NA	15	CASSQERSSSYEQYF	TGTGCCAGCAGCCAAGAACGCAGTAGCTCCTACGAGCAGTACTTC
TRBD1	TRBV6-6	TRBJ2-3	many	15	CASSEDRASTDTQYF	TGTGCCAGCAGTGAGGACAGGGCCAGCACAGATACGCAGTATTTT
TRBD2	TRBV6-5	TRBJ2-5	NA	19	CASSYVSPGLAGGRETQYF	TGTGCCAGCAGTTACGTTTCTCCGGGACTAGCGGGGGGCCGGGAGACCCAGTACTTC
TRBD2	TRBV20-1	TRBJ2-7	many	14	CSARVPGLAGEQYF	TGCAGTGCTAGAGTACCGGGACTAGCGGGGGAGCAGTACTTC
NA	TRBV20-1	TRBJ2-3	many	15	CSAPRHTGSADTQYF	TGCAGTGCTCCTCGTCATACAGGGTCCGCAGATACGCAGTATTTT
TRBD1	TRBV29-1	TRBJ2-7	many	15	CSVEGETGKPYEQYF	TGCAGCGTTGAGGGGGAGACAGGGAAACCCTACGAGCAGTACTTC